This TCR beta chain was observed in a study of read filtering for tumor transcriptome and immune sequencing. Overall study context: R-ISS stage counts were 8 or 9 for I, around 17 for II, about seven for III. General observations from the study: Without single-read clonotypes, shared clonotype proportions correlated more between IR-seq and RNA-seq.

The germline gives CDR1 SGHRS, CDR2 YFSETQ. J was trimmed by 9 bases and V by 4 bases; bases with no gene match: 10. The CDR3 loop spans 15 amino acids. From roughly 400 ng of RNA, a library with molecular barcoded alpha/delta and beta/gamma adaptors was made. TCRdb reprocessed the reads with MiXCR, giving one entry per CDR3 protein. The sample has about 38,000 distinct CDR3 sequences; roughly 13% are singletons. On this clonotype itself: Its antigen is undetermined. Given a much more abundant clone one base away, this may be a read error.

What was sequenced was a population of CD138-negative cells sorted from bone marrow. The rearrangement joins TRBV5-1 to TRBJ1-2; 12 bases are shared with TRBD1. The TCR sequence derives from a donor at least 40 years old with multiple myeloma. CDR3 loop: CASSQGQGASYCYTF. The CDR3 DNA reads TGCGCCAGCAGCCAGGGACAGGGGGCCTCTTATTGCTACACCTTC.